The 8 T cell receptor beta chains presented below share a single source sample, sequenced in a study of CD8 T cells in ankylosing spondylitis. Notes on the study in general: For ankylosing spondylitis blood, a TCR beta motif of seven to nine highly homologous variants appeared characteristic.

MiXCR was run by TCRdb on the 5' RACE reads, yielding one entry per CDR3 protein. This table holds around 490,000 distinct CDR3 sequences, about 5.2% found once. These receptors have no identified antigens. Source material: blood, either unsorted or a sorted T cell fraction (not recorded which). These receptor sequences come from a male donor with ankylosing spondylitis.

V gene TRBV7-2 combines with J gene TRBJ2-3; 15 bases align to TRBD2. Losses at the gene ends were 4 bases for V and 0 bases for J; bases not matched to a gene: 2. The germline V gene has CDR1 SGHTA and CDR2 FQGNSA. The CDR3 consists of 17 residues. CDR3 sequence reads: CASSSGTSGGSTDTQYF. The CDR3 bases are TGTGCCAGCAGCTCTGGGACTAGCGGGGGGAGCACAGATACGCAGTATTTT.

This clonotype has a count of ten or more. V usage is TRBV27 and J usage is TRBJ1-5; D is possibly TRBD1 (5 bases). CDR3 length: 14 amino acids. From germline, CDR1 is MNHEY and CDR2 SMNVEV (reference sequence). V was cut by 3 bases and J by 5 bases, with 11 bases left in between. The CDR3 DNA reads as TGTGCCAGCAGTTTGGGATCAGGGTATCAGCCCCAGCATTTT. As protein: CASSLGSGYQPQHF.

This clonotype was counted at least ten times. V and J are TRBV10-3 and TRBJ2-7; the match to TRBD1 covers 9 bases. Germline V lookup: CDR1 ENHRY, CDR2 SYGVKD. This CDR3 is built from 12 residues. Trimming removed 8 bases from V and 4 bases from J; junction bases left unmatched: 3. CDR3 coding DNA: TGTGCCATCGGGGACAGGGATTACGAGCAGTACTTC. Translating gives CAIGDRDYEQYF.

This clonotype was counted many times. This chain connects TRBV20-1 to TRBJ2-1; 9 bases match TRBD1. CDR3 length equals 15 residues. Germline CDR1 reads DFQATT; CDR2 reads SNEGSKA (reference sequence). J lost 5 bases, V lost 3 bases, and 8 bases had no gene match. The CDR3 coding sequence is TGCAGTGCTAGGCCCGGACAGGGGAAGAACAATGAGCAGTTCTTC. Its translation: CSARPGQGKNNEQFF.

The V gene is TRBV11-2, the J gene TRBJ1-3, with D possibly matching TRBD1 (6 bases). V was pared by 1 base and J by 0 bases, with 16 bases between. The germline CDR1 and CDR2 sequences are SGHAT and FQNNGV. This CDR3 has 18 amino acids. The CDR3 loop reads CASSLVGGLSSSGNTIYF. The DNA of the CDR3 is TGTGCCAGCAGCTTAGTTGGGGGCCTGTCCAGCTCTGGAAACACCATATATTTT.

This clonotype showed up many times. This rearrangement joins TRBV20-1 to TRBJ2-3, with D hard to call. The V gene lost 1 base and the J gene lost 2 bases, with 4 bases spanning the gap. CDR1 and CDR2 (germline): DFQATT, SNEGSKA (reference sequence). The CDR3 consists of 12 residues. Here the CDR3 DNA reads TGCAGTGCTAGAGGAACCACAGATACGCAGTATTTT. It encodes CSARGTTDTQYF.

Ten or more counts support this clonotype. The chain is built from TRBV5-1 and TRBJ2-7; 7 positions match TRBD1. The CDR3 contains 14 residues. J lost 3 bases, V lost 3 bases, and 6 bases had no gene match. Germline values: CDR1 SGHRS, CDR2 YFSETQ. CDR3 DNA: TGCGCCAGCAGCTCAGGGACAGTGGGCTACGAGCAGTACTTC. Its protein product is CASSSGTVGYEQYF.

The sample holds many counts of this clonotype. J is TRBJ2-7 and V is TRBV7-9, with 8 bases identical to TRBD1. J was trimmed by 3 bases and V by 3 bases; bases with no gene match: 7. The CDR3 is made up of 15 amino acids. CDR1 and CDR2 from the germline V gene are SEHNR and FQNEAQ (reference sequence). CDR3 bases: TGTGCCAGCAGCTTGGGACAGGCGGTGTACTACGAGCAGTACTTC. Protein product: CASSLGQAVYYEQYF.